The entry below gives a single T cell receptor beta chain sequence along with its context. Its antigen is undetermined. The data belong to a study of T-cell memory formation after mild COVID-19. Study-level information: Among the donors, TCR clusters were largely specific to each donor.

This CDR3 region has 14 residues. Germline V gene sequence: CDR1 SGHTA, CDR2 FQGNSA. Trimming took off 5 bases at V and 5 bases at J, with 16 bases between the two ends. TCRdb itself ran the 5' RACE reads through MiXCR, one entry per CDR3 protein. The sample has 250,000 to 350,000 distinct CDR3 sequences; around 15% are singletons. Study outcomes and limitations: Largely, contracting CD4+ clones fell within CM and EM, and contracting CD8+ clones within EMRA. In pre-infection memory, a portion of responding clones appeared, which suggested that cross-reactive memory joined. Day 15 to 85 contractors were CD4/CD8 balanced; later expanders leaned CD4+.

Sequenced sample: PBMCs or a T cell subset sorted from them (not recorded which). The receptor was isolated from a man between 18 and 29 years old who had mild COVID-19 (a few samples of this study predate the infection). Cell type and time point are not known. The chain has TRBV7-2 and TRBJ2-7; D uncertain. CDR3 region: CASSPSPGVDEQYF. The CDR3 DNA reads TGTGCCAGCAGCCCCTCCCCGGGTGTCGACGAGCAGTACTTC.